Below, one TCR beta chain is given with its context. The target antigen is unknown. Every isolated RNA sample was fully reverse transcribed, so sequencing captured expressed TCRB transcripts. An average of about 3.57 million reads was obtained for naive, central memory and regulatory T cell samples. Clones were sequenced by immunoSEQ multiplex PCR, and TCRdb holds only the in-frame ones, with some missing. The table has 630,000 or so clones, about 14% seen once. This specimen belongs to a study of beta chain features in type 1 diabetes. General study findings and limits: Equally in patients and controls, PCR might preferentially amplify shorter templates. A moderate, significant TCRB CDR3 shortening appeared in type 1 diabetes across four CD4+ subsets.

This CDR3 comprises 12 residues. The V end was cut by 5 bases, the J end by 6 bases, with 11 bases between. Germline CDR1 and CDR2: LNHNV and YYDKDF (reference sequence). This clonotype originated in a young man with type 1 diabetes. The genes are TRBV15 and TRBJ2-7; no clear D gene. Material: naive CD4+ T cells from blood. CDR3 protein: CATSFMGLEQYF. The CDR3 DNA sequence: TGTGCCACCAGCTTCATGGGTCTCGAGCAGTACTTC.